The clone carrying this TCR beta chain was detected a few times. The antigen remains undetermined. This sample is part of a study of identical twins. Whole-study findings and limits: Findings came from cross-sectional statistics, without long-term follow-up of donors.

It was template switching that added a universal primer site, and there were unique molecular identifiers on the cDNA. Via MiXCR, TCRdb re-called the 5' RACE reads, giving one row per CDR3 protein. Of 700,000 or so distinct CDR3 sequences in the sample, under 9% were seen once. J was trimmed by 4 bases and V by 2 bases; bases with no gene match: 7. Germline CDR1 and CDR2: SQVTM and ANQGSEA. There are 14 residues in the CDR3. The data also belong to a second study, concerning yellow fever vaccine responses in identical twins.

The gene calls are TRBV29-1 and TRBJ2-7, with TRBD2 identical over 8 bases. The specimen sequenced was PBMCs. The receptor was isolated from a woman aged 18 to 35 in good health. Here the CDR3 DNA reads TGCAGCGTTGAAAGTAGCGGGGTGACTTACGAGCAGTACTTC. Amino acid sequence: CSVESSGVTYEQYF.